This TCR beta chain is drawn from a study of blood T cell repertoires in COVID-19. Across the study: Samples taken during acute and convalescent COVID-19 were collected in the United States, Italy and Spain.

Produced via immunoSEQ multiplex PCR; TCRdb's table is partial and in-frame only. The sample comprises a few hundred thousand clones, around 88% of which are singletons, and over 1% rests with the top ten. With 4 bases clipped from V and 2 bases from J, the junction kept 12 bases outside the gene matches. The germline CDR1 and CDR2 sequences are MDHEN and SYDVKM. CDR3 length: 17 amino acids. The V gene is TRBV28, the J gene TRBJ2-5, with 8 bases aligning to TRBD2. The source material was PBMCs or T cells enriched from blood (not recorded which). This receptor was obtained from a woman in her 40s with acute COVID-19. This chain's CDR3 is CASSSPGLGPPQETQYF. The CDR3 bases are TGTGCCAGCAGTTCACCGGGACTAGGCCCCCCTCAAGAGACCCAGTACTTC.